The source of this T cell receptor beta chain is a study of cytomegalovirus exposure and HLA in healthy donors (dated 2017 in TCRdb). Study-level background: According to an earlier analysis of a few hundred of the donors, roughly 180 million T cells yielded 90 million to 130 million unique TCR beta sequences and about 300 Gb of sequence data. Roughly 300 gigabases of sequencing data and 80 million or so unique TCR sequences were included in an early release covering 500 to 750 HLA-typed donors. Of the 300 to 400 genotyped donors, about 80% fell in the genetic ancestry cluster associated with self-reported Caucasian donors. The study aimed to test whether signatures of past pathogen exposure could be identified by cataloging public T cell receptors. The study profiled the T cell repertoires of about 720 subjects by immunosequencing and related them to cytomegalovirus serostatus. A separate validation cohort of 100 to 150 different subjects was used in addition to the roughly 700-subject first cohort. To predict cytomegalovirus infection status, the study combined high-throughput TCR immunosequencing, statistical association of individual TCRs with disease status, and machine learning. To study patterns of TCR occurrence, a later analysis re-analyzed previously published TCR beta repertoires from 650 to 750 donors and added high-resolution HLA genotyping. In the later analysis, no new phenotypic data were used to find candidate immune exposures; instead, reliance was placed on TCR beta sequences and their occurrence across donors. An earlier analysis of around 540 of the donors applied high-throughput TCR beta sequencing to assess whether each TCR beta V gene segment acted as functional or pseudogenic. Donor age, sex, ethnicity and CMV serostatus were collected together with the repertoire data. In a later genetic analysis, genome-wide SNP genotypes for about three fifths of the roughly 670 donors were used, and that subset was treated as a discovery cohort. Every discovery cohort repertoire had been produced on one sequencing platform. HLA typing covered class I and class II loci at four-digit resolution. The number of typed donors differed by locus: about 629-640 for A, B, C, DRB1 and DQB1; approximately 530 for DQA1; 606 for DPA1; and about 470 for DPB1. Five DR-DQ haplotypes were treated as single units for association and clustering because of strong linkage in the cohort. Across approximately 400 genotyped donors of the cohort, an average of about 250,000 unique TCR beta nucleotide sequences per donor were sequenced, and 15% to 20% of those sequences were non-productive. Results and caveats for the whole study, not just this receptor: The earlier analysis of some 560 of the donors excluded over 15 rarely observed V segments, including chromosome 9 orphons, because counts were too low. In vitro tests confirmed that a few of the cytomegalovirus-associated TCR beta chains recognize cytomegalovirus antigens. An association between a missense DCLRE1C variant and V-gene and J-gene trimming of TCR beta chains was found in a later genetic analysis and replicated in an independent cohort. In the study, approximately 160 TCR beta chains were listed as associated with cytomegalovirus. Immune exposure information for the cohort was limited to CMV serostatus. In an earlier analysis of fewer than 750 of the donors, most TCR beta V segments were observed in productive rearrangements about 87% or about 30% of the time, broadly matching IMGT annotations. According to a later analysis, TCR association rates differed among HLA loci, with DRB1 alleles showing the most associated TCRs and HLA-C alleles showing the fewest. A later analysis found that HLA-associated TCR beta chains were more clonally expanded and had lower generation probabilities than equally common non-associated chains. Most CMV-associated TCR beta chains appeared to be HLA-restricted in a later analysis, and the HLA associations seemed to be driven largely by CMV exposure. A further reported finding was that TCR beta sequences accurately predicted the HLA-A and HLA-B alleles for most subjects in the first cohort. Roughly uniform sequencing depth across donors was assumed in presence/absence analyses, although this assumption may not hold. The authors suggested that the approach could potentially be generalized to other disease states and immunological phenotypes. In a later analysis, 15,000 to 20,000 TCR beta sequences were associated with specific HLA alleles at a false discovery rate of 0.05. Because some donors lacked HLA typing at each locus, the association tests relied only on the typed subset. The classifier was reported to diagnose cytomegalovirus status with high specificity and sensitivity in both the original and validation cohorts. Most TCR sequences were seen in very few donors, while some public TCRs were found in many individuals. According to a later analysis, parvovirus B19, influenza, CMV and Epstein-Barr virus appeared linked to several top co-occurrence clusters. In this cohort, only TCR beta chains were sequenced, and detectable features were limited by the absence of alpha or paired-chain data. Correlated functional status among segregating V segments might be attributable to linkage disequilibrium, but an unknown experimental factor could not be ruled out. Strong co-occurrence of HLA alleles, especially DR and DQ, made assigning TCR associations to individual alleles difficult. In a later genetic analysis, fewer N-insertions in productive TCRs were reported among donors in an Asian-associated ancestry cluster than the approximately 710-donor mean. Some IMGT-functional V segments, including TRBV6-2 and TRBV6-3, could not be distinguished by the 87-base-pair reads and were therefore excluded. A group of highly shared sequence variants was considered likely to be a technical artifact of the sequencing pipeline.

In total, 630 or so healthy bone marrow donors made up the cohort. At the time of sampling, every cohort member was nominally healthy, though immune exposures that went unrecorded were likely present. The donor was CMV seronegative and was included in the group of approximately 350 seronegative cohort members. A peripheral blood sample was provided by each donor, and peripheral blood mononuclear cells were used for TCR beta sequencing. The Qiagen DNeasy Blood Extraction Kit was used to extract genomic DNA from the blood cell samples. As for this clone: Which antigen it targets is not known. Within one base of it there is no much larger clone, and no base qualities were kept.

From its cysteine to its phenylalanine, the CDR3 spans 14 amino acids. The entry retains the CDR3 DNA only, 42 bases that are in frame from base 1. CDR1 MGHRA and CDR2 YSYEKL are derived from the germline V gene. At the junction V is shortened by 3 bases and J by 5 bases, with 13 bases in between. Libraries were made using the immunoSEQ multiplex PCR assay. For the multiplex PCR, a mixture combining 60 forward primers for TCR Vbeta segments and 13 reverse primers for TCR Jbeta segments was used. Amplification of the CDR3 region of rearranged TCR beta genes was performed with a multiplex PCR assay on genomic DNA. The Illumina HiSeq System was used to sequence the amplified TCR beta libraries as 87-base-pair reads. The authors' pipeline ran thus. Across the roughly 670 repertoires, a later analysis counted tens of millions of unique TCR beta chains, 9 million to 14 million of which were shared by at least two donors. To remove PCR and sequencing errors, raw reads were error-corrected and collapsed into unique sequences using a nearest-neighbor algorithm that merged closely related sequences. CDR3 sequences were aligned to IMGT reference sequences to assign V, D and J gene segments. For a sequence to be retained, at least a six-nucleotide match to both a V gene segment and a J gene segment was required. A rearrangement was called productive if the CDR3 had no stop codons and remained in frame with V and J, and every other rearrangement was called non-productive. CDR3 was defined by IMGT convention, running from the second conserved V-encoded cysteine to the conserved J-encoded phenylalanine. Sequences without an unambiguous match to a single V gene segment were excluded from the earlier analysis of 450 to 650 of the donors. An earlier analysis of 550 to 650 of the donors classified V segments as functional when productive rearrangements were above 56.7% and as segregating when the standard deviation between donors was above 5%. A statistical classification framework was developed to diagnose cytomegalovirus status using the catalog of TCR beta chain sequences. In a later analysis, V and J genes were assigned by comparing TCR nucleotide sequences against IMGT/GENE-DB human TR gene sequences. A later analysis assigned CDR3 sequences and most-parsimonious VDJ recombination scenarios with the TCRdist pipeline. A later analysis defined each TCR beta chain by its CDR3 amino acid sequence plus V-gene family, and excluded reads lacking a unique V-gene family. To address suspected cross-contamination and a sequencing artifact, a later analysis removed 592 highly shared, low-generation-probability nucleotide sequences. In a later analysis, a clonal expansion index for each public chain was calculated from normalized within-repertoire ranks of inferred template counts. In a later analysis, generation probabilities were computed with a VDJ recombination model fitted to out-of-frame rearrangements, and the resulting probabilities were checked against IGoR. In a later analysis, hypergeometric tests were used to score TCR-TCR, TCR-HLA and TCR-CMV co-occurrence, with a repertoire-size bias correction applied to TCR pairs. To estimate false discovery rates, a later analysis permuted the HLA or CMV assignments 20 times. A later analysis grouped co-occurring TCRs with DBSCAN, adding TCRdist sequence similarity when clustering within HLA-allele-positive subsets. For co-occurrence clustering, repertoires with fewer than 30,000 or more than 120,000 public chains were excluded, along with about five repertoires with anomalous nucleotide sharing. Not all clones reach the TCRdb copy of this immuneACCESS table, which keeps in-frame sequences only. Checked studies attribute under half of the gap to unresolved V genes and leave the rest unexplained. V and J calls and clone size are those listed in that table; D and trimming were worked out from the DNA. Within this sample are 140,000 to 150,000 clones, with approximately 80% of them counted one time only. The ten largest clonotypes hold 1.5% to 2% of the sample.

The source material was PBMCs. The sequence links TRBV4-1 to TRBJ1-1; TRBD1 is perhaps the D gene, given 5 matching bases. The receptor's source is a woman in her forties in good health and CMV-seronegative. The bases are TGCGCCAGCAGCCACTCCTCGGGGGGAACTGAAGCTTTCTTT. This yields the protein CASSHSSGGTEAFF.